What follows is one TCR beta chain and its context. Antigen specificity is unknown. This entry comes from a study of cytomegalovirus exposure and HLA in healthy donors. Broader study findings: Among donors in an Asian-associated ancestry cluster, a later analysis reportedly found fewer N-insertions than the roughly 670-donor mean.

The PCR ran on 60 Vbeta and 13 Jbeta primers. The protocol was immunoSEQ multiplex PCR, while the TCRdb copy is restricted to in-frame clones and leaves out a portion. Of some 45,000 clones in the sample, around 74% were seen once. The ends lost 7 bases at V and 5 bases at J; junction bases unmatched: 5. CDR1 is MNHNS, CDR2 SASEGT, per germline. The CDR3 is made up of 12 amino acids. This rearrangement joins TRBV6-1 to TRBJ2-7; 7 bases map to TRBD2. The receptor's source is a man aged 25 to 40 in good health and CMV-seronegative. The sample comprised PBMCs. The CDR3 protein is CASTGGNHEQYF. The DNA for the CDR3 is TGTGCCAGCACCGGGGGGAACCACGAGCAGTACTTC.